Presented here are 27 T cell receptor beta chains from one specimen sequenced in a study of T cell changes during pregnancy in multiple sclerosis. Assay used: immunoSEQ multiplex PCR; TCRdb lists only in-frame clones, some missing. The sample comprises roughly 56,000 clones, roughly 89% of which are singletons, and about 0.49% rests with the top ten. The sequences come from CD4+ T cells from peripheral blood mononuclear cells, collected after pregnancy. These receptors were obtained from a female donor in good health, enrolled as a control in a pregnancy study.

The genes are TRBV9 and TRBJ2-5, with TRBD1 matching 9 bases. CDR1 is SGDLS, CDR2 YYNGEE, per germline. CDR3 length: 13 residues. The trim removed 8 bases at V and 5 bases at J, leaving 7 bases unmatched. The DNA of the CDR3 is TGTGCCAGTGGGACAGGGACAGGGGAGACCCAGTACTTC. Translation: CASGTGTGETQYF.

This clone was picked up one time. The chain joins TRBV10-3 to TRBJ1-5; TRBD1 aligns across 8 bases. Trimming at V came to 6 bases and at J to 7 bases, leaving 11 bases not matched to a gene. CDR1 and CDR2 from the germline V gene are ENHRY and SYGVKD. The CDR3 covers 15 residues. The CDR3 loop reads CAISLDRAEGQPQHF. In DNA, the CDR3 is TGTGCCATCAGCCTGGACAGGGCGGAAGGACAGCCCCAGCATTTT.

This CDR3 is CASSHGTGIANYGYTF. The CDR3 coding sequence is TGTGCCAGCAGCCATGGGACAGGGATAGCTAACTATGGCTACACCTTC. V is TRBV4-2 and J is TRBJ1-2; 9 positions match TRBD1. V shed 3 bases, J shed 0 bases, and the junction held 5 bases outside the gene matches. In germline, CDR1 is LGHNA, CDR2 YNFKEQ. CDR3 size: 16 residues.

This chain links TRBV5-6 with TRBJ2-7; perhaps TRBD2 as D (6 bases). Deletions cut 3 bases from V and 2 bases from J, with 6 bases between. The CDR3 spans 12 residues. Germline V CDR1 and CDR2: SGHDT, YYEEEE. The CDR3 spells CASSSGAYEQYF. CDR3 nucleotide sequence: TGTGCCAGCAGCTCGGGAGCCTACGAGCAGTACTTC.

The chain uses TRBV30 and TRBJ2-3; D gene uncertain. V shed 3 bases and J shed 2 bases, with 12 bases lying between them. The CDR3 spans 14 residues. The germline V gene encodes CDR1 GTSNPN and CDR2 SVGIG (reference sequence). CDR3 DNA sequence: TGTGCCTGGAGGATCGGTCCCCCCACAGATACGCAGTATTTT. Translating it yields CAWRIGPPTDTQYF.

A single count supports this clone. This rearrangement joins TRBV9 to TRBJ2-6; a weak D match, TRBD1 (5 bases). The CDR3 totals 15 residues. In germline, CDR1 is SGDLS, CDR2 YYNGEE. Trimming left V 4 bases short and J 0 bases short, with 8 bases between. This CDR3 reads CASSRGFSGANVLTF. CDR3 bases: TGTGCCAGCAGCAGGGGCTTCTCTGGGGCCAACGTCCTGACTTTC.

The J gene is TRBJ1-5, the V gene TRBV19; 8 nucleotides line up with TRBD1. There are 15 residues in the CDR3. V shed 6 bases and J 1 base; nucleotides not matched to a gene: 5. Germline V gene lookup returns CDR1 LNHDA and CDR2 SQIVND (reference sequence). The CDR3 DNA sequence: TGTGCCAGTAGGGACAGGGTGCGGAGCAATCAGCCCCAGCATTTT. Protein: CASRDRVRSNQPQHF.

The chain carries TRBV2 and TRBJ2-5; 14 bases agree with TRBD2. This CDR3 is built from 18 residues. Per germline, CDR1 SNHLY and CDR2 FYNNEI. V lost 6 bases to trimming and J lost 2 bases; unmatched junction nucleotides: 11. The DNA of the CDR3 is TGTGCCAGCAGGTTCCCCGGGACTAGCGGGGGAGAGCAAGAGACCCAGTACTTC. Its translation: CASRFPGTSGGEQETQYF.

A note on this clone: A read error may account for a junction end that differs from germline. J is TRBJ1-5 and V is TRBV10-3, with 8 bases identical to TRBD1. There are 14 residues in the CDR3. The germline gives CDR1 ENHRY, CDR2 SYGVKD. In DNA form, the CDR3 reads TGTGCCATCAGCCAGACAGGGGCTGATCAACCCCAGCATTTT. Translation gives CAISQTGADQPQHF.

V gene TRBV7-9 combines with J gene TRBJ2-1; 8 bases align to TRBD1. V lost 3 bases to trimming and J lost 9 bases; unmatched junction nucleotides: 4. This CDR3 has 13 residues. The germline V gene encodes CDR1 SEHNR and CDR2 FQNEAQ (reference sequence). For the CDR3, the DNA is TGTGCCAGCAGCTTGGGACAGGCGGCTGAGCAGTTCTTC. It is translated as CASSLGQAAEQFF.

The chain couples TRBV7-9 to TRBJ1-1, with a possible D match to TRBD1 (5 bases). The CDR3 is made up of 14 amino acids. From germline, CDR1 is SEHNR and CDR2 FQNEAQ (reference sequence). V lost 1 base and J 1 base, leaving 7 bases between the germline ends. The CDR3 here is CASSLGRENTEAFF. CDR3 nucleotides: TGTGCCAGCAGCTTAGGCAGGGAGAACACTGAAGCTTTCTTT.

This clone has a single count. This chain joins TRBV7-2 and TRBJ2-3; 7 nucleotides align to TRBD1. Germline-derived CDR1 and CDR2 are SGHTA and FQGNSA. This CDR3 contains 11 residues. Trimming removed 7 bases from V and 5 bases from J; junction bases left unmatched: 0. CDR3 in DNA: TGTGCCAGCAACAGGGGAGATACGCAGTATTTT. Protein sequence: CASNRGDTQYF.

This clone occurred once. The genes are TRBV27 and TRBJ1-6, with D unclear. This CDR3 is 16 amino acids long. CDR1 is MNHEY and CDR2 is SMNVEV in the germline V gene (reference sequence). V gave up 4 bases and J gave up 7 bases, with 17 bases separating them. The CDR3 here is CASSSDSGITNSPLHF. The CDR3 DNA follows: TGTGCCAGCAGTTCGGACTCGGGGATAACGAATTCACCCCTCCACTTT.

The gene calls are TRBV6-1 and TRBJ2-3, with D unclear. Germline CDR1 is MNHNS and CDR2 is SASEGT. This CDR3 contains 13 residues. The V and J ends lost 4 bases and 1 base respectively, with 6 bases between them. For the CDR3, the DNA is TGTGCCAGCAGTGTGGCAGGCACAGATACGCAGTATTTT. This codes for CASSVAGTDTQYF.

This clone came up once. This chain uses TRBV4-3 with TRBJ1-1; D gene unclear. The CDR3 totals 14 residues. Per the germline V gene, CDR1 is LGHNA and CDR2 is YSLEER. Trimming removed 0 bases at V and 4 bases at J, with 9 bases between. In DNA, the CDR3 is TGCGCCAGCAGCCAAGAAGTCAGGTCCACTGAAGCTTTCTTT. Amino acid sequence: CASSQEVRSTEAFF.

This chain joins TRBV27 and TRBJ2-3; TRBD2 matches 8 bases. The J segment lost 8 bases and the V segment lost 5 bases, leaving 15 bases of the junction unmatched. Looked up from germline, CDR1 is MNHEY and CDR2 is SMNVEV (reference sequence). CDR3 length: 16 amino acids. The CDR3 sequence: CASSPAGSGVWGTQYF. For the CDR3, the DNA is TGTGCCAGCAGTCCCGCGGGTAGCGGGGTCTGGGGTACGCAGTATTTT.

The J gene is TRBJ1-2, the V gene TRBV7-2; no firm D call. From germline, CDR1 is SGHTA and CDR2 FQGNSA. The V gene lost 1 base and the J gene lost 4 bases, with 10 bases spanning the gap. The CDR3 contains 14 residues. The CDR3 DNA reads TGTGCCAGCAGCTTAGAGGCGGGTCCCTATGGCTACACCTTC. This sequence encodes CASSLEAGPYGYTF.

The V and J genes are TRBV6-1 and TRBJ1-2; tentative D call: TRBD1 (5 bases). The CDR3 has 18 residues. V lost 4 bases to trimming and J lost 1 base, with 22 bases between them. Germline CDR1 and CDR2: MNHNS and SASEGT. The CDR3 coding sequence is TGTGCCAGCAGTGTCGACTGGGGGTCAGCGGAGGGTAACTATGGCTACACCTTC. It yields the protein CASSVDWGSAEGNYGYTF.

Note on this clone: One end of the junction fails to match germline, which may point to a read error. CDR3 sequence: CASSLGLAGGLTHTQYF. In DNA, the CDR3 is TGTGCCAGCAGCTTGGGACTAGCGGGGGGCCTCACACATACGCAGTATTTT. The V gene is TRBV5-6, the J gene TRBJ2-3; 13 nucleotides agree with TRBD2. Germline V lookup: CDR1 SGHDT, CDR2 YYEEEE. The CDR3 is 17 residues long.

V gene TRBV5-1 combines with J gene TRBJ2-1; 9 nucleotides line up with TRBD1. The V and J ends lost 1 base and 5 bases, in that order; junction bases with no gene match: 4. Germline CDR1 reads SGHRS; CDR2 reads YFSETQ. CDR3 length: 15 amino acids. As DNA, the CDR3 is TGCGCCAGCAGCTTGTCCGGGACAGGGAACAATGAGCAGTTCTTC. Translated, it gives CASSLSGTGNNEQFF.

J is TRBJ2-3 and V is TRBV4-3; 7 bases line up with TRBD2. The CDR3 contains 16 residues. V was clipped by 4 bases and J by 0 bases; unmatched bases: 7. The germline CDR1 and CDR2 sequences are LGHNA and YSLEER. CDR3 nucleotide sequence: TGCGCCAGCAGCCTGGGAGGGGCCACTAGCACAGATACGCAGTATTTT. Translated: CASSLGGATSTDTQYF.

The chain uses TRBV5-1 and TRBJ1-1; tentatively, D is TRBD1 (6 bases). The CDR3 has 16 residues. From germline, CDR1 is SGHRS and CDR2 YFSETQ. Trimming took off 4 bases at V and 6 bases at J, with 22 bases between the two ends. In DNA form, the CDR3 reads TGCGCCAGCAGCAAAAGAAGCACAGGGCTTGACGCTGAAGCTTTCTTT. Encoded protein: CASSKRSTGLDAEAFF.

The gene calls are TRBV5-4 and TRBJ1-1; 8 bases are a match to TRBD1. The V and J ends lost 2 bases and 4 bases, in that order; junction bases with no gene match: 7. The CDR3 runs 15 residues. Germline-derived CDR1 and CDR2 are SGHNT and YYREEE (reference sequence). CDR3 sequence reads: CASSLFGRGPTEAFF. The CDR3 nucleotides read TGTGCCAGCAGCTTATTCGGCAGGGGGCCCACTGAAGCTTTCTTT.

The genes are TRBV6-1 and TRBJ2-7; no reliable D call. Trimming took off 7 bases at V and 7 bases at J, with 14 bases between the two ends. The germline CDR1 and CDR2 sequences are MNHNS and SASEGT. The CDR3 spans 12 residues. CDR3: CASTTYTWEQYF. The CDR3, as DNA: TGTGCCAGCACCACTTATACGTGGGAGCAGTACTTC.

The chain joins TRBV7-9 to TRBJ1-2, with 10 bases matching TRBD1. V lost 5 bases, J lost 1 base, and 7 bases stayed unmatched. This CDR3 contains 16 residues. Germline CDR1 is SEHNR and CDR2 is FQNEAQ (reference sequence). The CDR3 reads CASSLGTGAHNYGYTF. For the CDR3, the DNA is TGTGCCAGCAGCCTAGGGACAGGGGCCCATAACTATGGCTACACCTTC.

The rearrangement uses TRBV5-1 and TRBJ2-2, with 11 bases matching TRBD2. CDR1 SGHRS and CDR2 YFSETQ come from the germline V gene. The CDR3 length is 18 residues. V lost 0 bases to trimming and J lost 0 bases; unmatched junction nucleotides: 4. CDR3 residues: CASSLAPSGGSNTGELFF. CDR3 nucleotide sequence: TGCGCCAGCAGCTTGGCACCTAGCGGGGGGTCGAACACCGGGGAGCTGTTTTTT.

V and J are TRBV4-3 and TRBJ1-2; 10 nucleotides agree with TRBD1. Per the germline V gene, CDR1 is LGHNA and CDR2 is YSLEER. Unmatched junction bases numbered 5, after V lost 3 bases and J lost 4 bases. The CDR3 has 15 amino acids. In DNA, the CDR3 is TGCGCCAGCAGCCAGACAGGGGGCGGTGGCTATGGCTACACCTTC. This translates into CASSQTGGGGYGYTF.